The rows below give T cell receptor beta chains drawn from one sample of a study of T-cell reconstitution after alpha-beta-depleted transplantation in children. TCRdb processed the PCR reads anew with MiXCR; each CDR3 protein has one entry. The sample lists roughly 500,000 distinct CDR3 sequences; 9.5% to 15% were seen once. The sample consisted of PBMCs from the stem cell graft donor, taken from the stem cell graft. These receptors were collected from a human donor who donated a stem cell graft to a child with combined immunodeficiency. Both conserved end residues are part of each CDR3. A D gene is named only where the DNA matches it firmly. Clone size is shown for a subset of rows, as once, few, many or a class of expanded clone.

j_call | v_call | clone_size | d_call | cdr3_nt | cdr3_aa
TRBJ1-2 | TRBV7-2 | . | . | TGTGCCAGCAGCTTAGTCCCAGGGATAGTCTTC | CASSLVPGIVF
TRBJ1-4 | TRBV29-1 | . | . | TGCAGCGTCGGCCGACAGGCAACTAATGAAAAACTGTTTTTT | CSVGRQATNEKLFF
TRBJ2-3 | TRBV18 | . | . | TGTGCCATCTCATTCGGGACAAACCCAGATACGCAGTATTTT | CAISFGTNPDTQYF
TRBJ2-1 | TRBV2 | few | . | TGTGCCAGCGTTTTTGCCATCTACAATGAGCAGTTCTTC | CASVFAIYNEQFF
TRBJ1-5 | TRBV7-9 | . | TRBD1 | TGTGCCAGCAGCTTTGGACAGGGGGCATACAATCAGCCCCAGCATTTT | CASSFGQGAYNQPQHF
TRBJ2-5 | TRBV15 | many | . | TGTGCCACCAGCAGCGACCTCCGGGACTTTCAAGAGACCCAGTACTTC | CATSSDLRDFQETQYF
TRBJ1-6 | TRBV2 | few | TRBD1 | TGTGCCAGCAGTGATGGACAGGGAAATTCACCCCTCCACTTT | CASSDGQGNSPLHF
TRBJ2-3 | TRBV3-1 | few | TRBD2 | TGTGCCAGCAGCCTCAATCTAGCGGGGAGCACAGATACGCAGTATTTT | CASSLNLAGSTDTQYF
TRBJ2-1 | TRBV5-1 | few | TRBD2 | TGCGCCAGCAGAGCTGCTAGCGGGGGGAGTAGGGAGCAGTTCTTC | CASRAASGGSREQFF
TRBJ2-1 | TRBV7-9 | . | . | TGTGCCACCATCTCTGGGAGCTTCAATGAGCAGTTCTTC | CATISGSFNEQFF
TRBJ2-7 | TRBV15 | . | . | TGTGCCACCAGCAGAGATATGGGGGGGGCGAACGAGCAGTACTTC | CATSRDMGGANEQYF
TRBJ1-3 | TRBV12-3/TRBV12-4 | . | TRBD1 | TGTGCCAGCAGTGTCGGGACAGGGACTGGAAACACCATATATTTT | CASSVGTGTGNTIYF
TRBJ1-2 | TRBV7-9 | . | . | TGTGCCAGCAGCGTAGACAGTCCCCCTGGCTATGGCTACACCTTC | CASSVDSPPGYGYTF
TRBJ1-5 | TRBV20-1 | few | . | TGCAGTGCGGCAAGGGTGGGCAGGGAGGAACAGCCCCAGCATTTT | CSAARVGREEQPQHF
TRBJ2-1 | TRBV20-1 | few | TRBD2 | TGCAGTGCTAGTCGGCTAGCGGGAGACGGGATCTCCTACAATGAGCAGTTCTTC | CSASRLAGDGISYNEQFF
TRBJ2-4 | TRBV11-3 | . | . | TGTGCCAGCAGCTATCTAGGTAGTTCGGACATTCAGTACTTC | CASSYLGSSDIQYF
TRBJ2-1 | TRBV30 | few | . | TGTGCCTGGAGTCACAGGGCTTCCTACAATGAGCAGTTCTTC | CAWSHRASYNEQFF
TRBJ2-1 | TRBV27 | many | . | TGTGCCAGCAGTATAGGGGACTCCAATGAGCAGTTCTTC | CASSIGDSNEQFF
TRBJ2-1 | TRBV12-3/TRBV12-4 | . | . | TGTGCCACCCGGGGGGCGCCCACCTACAATGAGCAGTTCTTC | CATRGAPTYNEQFF
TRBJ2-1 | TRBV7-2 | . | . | TGTGCCAGCAGCTTAGAGGGAGTGAGAGGGGATGAGCAGTTCTTC | CASSLEGVRGDEQFF
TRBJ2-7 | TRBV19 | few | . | TGTGCCAGTAGTATCCGGATGGGGCAGGGCTACGAGCAGTACTTC | CASSIRMGQGYEQYF
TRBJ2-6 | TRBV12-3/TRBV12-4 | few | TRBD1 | TGTGCCAGCATACGCTCCGGGACAGAACTCTCTGGGGCCAACGTCCTGACTTTC | CASIRSGTELSGANVLTF
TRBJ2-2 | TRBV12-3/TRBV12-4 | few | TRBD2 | TGTGCCAGCAGTTTCTCAAGCGGGGGAGGGAACACCGGGGAGCTGTTTTTT | CASSFSSGGGNTGELFF
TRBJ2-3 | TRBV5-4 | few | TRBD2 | TGTGCCAGCAGCTTAGGGACTAGCGGGAGGGATCAAGATACGCAGTATTTT | CASSLGTSGRDQDTQYF
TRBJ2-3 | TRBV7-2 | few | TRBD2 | TGTGCCAGCAGCCGGCATTGGGAAAGCGGGAGGGCCACAGATACGCAGTATTTT | CASSRHWESGRATDTQYF
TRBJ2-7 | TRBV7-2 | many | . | TGTGCCAGCAGCTGGGACGCCCGCTCCTACGAGCAGTACTTC | CASSWDARSYEQYF
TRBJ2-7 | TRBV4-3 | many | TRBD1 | TGCGCCAGCAGCCAAGATCTGGACAGGGCTCTCGAGCAGTACTTC | CASSQDLDRALEQYF
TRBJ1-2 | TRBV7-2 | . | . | TGTGCCAGCAGCTTAGACCAGGAATATGGCTACACCTTC | CASSLDQEYGYTF
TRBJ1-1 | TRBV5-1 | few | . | TGCGCCAGCAGCTTGGGAGCGTTGGCCACTGAAGCTTTCTTT | CASSLGALATEAFF
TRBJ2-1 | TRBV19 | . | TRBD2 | TGTGCCGGCGGTGGCGGGAGTTACAATGAGCAGTTCTTC | CAGGGGSYNEQFF
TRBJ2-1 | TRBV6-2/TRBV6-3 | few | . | TGTGCCAGCAGCCCACCCAACAGCAACAATGAGCAGTTCTTC | CASSPPNSNNEQFF
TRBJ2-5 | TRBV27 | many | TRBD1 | TGTGCCAGCAGTTACTCGGGACAGCAAGAGACCCAGTACTTC | CASSYSGQQETQYF
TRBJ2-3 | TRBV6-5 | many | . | TGTGCCAGCAGTTACGGTGCGGGGGCCGCCACAGATACGCAGTATTTT | CASSYGAGAATDTQYF
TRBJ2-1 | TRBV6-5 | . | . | TGTGCCAGCAGTTACTCTCAGGGAGGCGTGGATGAGCAGTTCTTC | CASSYSQGGVDEQFF
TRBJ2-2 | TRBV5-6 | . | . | TGTGCCAGCAGCTTGATTCAGCCCACCGGGGAGCTGTTTTTT | CASSLIQPTGELFF
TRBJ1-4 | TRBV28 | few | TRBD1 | TGTGCCAGCAGTTTTCTGCAGGGGGCAACTAATGAAAAACTGTTTTTT | CASSFLQGATNEKLFF
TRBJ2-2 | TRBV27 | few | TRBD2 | TGTGCCAGCAGTCGCTACTCTCCTAGCGGGGGTGGCGGGGAGCTGTTTTTT | CASSRYSPSGGGGELFF
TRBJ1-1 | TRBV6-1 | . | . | TGTGCCAGCAGTGAAGTTGAGAACACTGAAGCTTTCTTT | CASSEVENTEAFF
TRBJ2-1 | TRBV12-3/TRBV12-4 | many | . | TGTGCCAGCAGGGGGGCTAGCTACAATGAGCAGTTCTTC | CASRGASYNEQFF
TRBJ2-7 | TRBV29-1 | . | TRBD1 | TGCAGCGTTGCAGGGGGCAGGGGAGGCTCCTACGAGCAGTACTTC | CSVAGGRGGSYEQYF
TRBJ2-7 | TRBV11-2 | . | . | TGTGCCAGCAGCCCCAAAAACTTTTACGAGCAGTACTTC | CASSPKNFYEQYF
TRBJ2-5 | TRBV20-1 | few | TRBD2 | TGCAGTGCTAGAGGAGCAGCGGGAGGTTCCGAGACCCAGTACTTC | CSARGAAGGSETQYF
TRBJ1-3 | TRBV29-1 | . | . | TGCAGCGTTGTGGGGGAATACGGAAACACCATATATTTT | CSVVGEYGNTIYF
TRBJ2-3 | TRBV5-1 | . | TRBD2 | TGCGCCAGCAGCTTCGGCGGGAGGGTGACAGATACGCAGTATTTT | CASSFGGRVTDTQYF
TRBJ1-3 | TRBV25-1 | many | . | TGTGCCAGCACCGGGACCCTAGGGGCTGGAAACACCATATATTTT | CASTGTLGAGNTIYF